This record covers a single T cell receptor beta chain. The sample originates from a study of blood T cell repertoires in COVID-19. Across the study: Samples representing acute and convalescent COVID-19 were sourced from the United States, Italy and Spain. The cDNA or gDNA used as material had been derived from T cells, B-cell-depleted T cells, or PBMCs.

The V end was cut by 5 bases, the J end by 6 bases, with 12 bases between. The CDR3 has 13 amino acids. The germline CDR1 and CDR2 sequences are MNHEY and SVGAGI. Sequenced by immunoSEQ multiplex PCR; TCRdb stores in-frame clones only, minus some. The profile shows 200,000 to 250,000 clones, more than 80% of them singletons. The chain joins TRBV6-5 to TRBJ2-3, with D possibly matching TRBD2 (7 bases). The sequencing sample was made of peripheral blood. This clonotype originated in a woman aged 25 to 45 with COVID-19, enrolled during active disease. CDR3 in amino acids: CASSRGGEDTQYF. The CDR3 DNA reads TGTGCCAGCAGTAGGGGGGGCGAGGATACGCAGTATTTT.